These T cell receptor beta chains were read from a single sample in a study of blood T cells in healthy people across ages. TCRdb reprocessed the 5' RACE reads via MiXCR and lists one record per CDR3 protein. The table shows about 760,000 distinct CDR3 sequences, with about 25% occurring only once. Separately, the same data were catalogued under a study of T cells of mothers and their children.

The sequenced material came from blood. The source of these receptors is a boy younger than 18 in good health. Both conserved end residues are part of each CDR3.

j_call v_call cdr3_length cdr3_aa
TRBJ2-6 TRBV7-2 18 CASSLGKAGNSGANVLTF
. TRBV6-5 21 CASSYSREQGLAGSFSYEQYF
TRBJ2-1 TRBV2 18 CASSESVNRGSSYNEQFF
TRBJ1-2 TRBV5-4 13 CASSFTTEAGYTF
TRBJ2-2 TRBV6-1 16 CASLINRDTNTGELFF
TRBJ2-3 TRBV20-1 17 CSARGLGRQGRTDTQYF
TRBJ2-1 TRBV7-2 13 CASSLRSYNEQFF
TRBJ1-1 TRBV7-3 15 CASSLLAGEYTEAFF
TRBJ2-7 TRBV28 14 CASVAAGPAYEQYF
TRBJ2-5 TRBV20-1 12 CSARDARETQYF
TRBJ2-7 TRBV20-1 15 CSARDLGDGLYEQYF
TRBJ2-7 TRBV13 15 CASSLGVGDGDEQYF
TRBJ2-6 TRBV7-9 19 CASSSTRQGAIYGANVLTF
. TRBV20-1 12 CSVRQGYDEQYF
TRBJ2-5 TRBV20-1 12 CSATTGPETQYF
TRBJ1-2 TRBV4-1 12 CASSQDGRGYTF
TRBJ2-1 TRBV24-1 13 CATRGSGNNEQFF
TRBJ1-1 TRBV6-1 13 CASRWTENTEAFF
. TRBV7-2 13 CASSLSLAAEQFF